One sample yielded the 5 T cell receptor beta chains listed below, sequenced in a study of blood T cell repertoires in COVID-19. Clones were sequenced by immunoSEQ multiplex PCR, and TCRdb holds only the in-frame ones, with some missing. The data show about 140,000 clones, 75% to 90% seen once. Material for sequencing was peripheral blood. The origin of the receptors is a woman older than 75 with acute or convalescent COVID-19.

The rearrangement uses TRBV5-1 and TRBJ1-6; D is possibly TRBD1 (5 bases). The CDR3 has 13 residues. With 0 bases removed from V and 9 bases from J, the gap between germline ends came to 7 bases. The germline V gene encodes CDR1 SGHRS and CDR2 YFSETQ. The CDR3 sequence: CASSLAGVSPLHF. The CDR3 DNA reads TGCGCCAGCAGCTTGGCGGGGGTTTCACCCCTCCACTTT.

V gene TRBV3-1 (or the pseudogene TRBV3-2) combines with J gene TRBJ1-2; D not certain. CDR3 length equals 14 residues. Trimming left V 1 base short and J 4 bases short, with 10 bases between. CDR1 and CDR2 from the germline V gene are LGHDT and YNNKEL (reference sequence). CDR3 sequence (DNA): TGTGCCAGCAGCCAAGGTGGAGGACTCTATGGCTACACCTTC. It yields the protein CASSQGGGLYGYTF.

The chain employs TRBV9 and TRBJ2-3; D not certain. Germline CDR1 is SGDLS and CDR2 is YYNGEE. Trimming took 5 bases from V and 3 from J, leaving 13 bases between them. The CDR3 length is 14 residues. The CDR3 nucleotides read TGTGCCAGCAGTAAGCGATTTGCTACAGATACGCAGTATTTT. Translation: CASSKRFATDTQYF.

The rearrangement joins TRBV2 to TRBJ1-2; D is possibly TRBD1 (6 bases). V lost 6 bases and J lost 8, with 22 bases in between. In germline, CDR1 is SNHLY, CDR2 FYNNEI. This CDR3 region has 15 residues. CDR3 sequence: CASSGNREPTGGYTF. The CDR3, as DNA: TGTGCCAGCAGCGGCAACAGGGAACCGACGGGGGGCTACACCTTC.

The CDR3 region has the DNA TGTGCCAGTAGACACAGGGACGGAGAGCAGTACTTC. This sequence encodes CASRHRDGEQYF. This chain links TRBV19 with TRBJ2-7; tentatively, D is TRBD1 (6 bases). The CDR3 has 12 amino acids. Germline assignment: CDR1 LNHDA and CDR2 SQIVND (reference sequence). Trimming removed 6 bases at V and 7 bases at J, with 13 bases between.